The clone carrying this TCR beta chain was counted between two and nine times. Antigen specificity is unknown. Separate cDNA molecules each had unique molecular identifiers attached to them. TCRdb fed the 5' RACE reads into MiXCR, producing one record per CDR3 protein. This table has about 66,000 distinct CDR3 sequences, more than 15% appearing once. These data are taken from a study of early T cells in non-severe SARS-CoV-2 infection. As for the study in general: Chains stayed unpaired after sequencing of bulk RNA from unsorted whole blood. Study outcomes and limitations: VDJdb matching skewed toward anti-spike CD8 responses, missing private and CD4 specificities.

Trimming took 4 bases from V and 7 from J, leaving 17 bases between them. The CDR3 has 16 residues. In germline, CDR1 is MGHDK, CDR2 SYGVNS. The chain is built from TRBV25-1 and TRBJ1-6; a possible D gene is TRBD1 (5 bases). The sequence derives from an adult who was a healthcare worker with PCR-confirmed SARS-CoV-2 infection or an uninfected control (not recorded which). This material consisted of whole blood, taken at baseline. The CDR3 nucleotides read TGTGCCAGCAGTGCCTCCCATGGGGCTTTCAATTCACCCCTCCACTTT. This encodes CASSASHGAFNSPLHF.